The rows below give T cell receptor beta chains drawn from one sample of a study of T cell responses to AZD1222 COVID-19 vaccine. Assay: immunoSEQ multiplex PCR; the TCRdb copy retains only in-frame clones and omits some. The table shows some 140,000 clones, with roughly 90% occurring only once. Specimen: peripheral blood, collected on day 0 of AZD1222 vaccination. The receptor source for this set is an adult in good health. Both conserved end residues are part of each CDR3. Fields, in order: CDR3 DNA, CDR3 protein, D gene, clone size, J gene, V gene. A D gene is named only where the DNA matches it firmly. Not all rows give a size; the values are once, few, many and, for expanded clones, a class.

CDR3nt: TGTGCCAGTAGCCGGGGGGGCCAAGAGACCCAGTACTTC
CDR3aa: CASSRGGQETQYF
d_gene: TRBD2
abundance: -
j_gene: TRBJ2-5
v_gene: TRBV19

CDR3nt: TGCAGCGTTTCCGGACAAGGCTACGAGCAGTACTTC
CDR3aa: CSVSGQGYEQYF
d_gene: -
abundance: -
j_gene: TRBJ2-7
v_gene: TRBV29-1

CDR3nt: TGTGCCAGCAGGGGACTCGGGCACTACGAGCAGTACTTC
CDR3aa: CASRGLGHYEQYF
d_gene: -
abundance: -
j_gene: TRBJ2-7
v_gene: TRBV12-3/TRBV12-4

CDR3nt: TGCAGCGTTGTTGGGACGGGACGCGGCTACGAGCAGTACTTC
CDR3aa: CSVVGTGRGYEQYF
d_gene: -
abundance: once
j_gene: TRBJ2-7
v_gene: TRBV29-1

CDR3nt: TGCGCCAGCAGCCAAGAGCCCACAGGGGGCTCTACTAATGAAAAACTGTTTTTT
CDR3aa: CASSQEPTGGSTNEKLFF
d_gene: TRBD1
abundance: -
j_gene: TRBJ1-4
v_gene: TRBV4-3

CDR3nt: TGTGCCAGCAGCTACGGGAACCAAGAGACCCAGTACTTC
CDR3aa: CASSYGNQETQYF
d_gene: -
abundance: -
j_gene: TRBJ2-5
v_gene: TRBV3-1/TRBV3-2

CDR3nt: TGTGCCAGTAGCAAGGACAGGAGCCAAAATTCACCCCTCCACTTT
CDR3aa: CASSKDRSQNSPLHF
d_gene: TRBD1
abundance: -
j_gene: TRBJ1-6
v_gene: TRBV19

CDR3nt: TGTGCCAGCAGCTTAGTGGGCGGTAGCACAGATACGCAGTATTTT
CDR3aa: CASSLVGGSTDTQYF
d_gene: -
abundance: -
j_gene: TRBJ2-3
v_gene: TRBV7-8

CDR3nt: TGTGCCAGCTCACAGGCGGTAGCGGGAGTTCCCGAGCAGTACTTC
CDR3aa: CASSQAVAGVPEQYF
d_gene: TRBD2
abundance: -
j_gene: TRBJ2-7
v_gene: TRBV18

CDR3nt: TGCAGCGTTTCGATAGGCAATGAGCAGTTCTTC
CDR3aa: CSVSIGNEQFF
d_gene: -
abundance: -
j_gene: TRBJ2-1
v_gene: TRBV29-1

CDR3nt: TGTGCCAGCAGCCTCCTTGGGGGAGCCGGGCCAGATACGCAGTATTTT
CDR3aa: CASSLLGGAGPDTQYF
d_gene: -
abundance: -
j_gene: TRBJ2-3
v_gene: TRBV7-9

CDR3nt: TGCGCCAGCGAGGGTAGCTCCTACAATGAGCAGTTCTTC
CDR3aa: CASEGSSYNEQFF
d_gene: -
abundance: -
j_gene: TRBJ2-1
v_gene: TRBV10-2

CDR3nt: TGTGCCAGCAGCTCGATACAGGGATGGTACGAGCAGTACTTC
CDR3aa: CASSSIQGWYEQYF
d_gene: -
abundance: -
j_gene: TRBJ2-7
v_gene: TRBV11-2

CDR3nt: TGTGCCAGCAGCTTTGGGGGGGACACTGAAGCTTTCTTT
CDR3aa: CASSFGGDTEAFF
d_gene: -
abundance: -
j_gene: TRBJ1-1
v_gene: TRBV7-3

CDR3nt: TGTGCCAGCAGCTTTTCCATGGGGGCGCAGTACTTC
CDR3aa: CASSFSMGAQYF
d_gene: -
abundance: -
j_gene: TRBJ2-7
v_gene: TRBV27

CDR3nt: TGTGCCAGCAGCCAAGAGGGCCAGATGAATGAAAAACTGTTTTTT
CDR3aa: CASSQEGQMNEKLFF
d_gene: -
abundance: -
j_gene: TRBJ1-4
v_gene: TRBV3-1/TRBV3-2

CDR3nt: TGTGCCAGCAGCCCAGGATGGGGGAGGGCCCAAGAGACCCAGTACTTC
CDR3aa: CASSPGWGRAQETQYF
d_gene: TRBD2
abundance: -
j_gene: TRBJ2-5
v_gene: TRBV7-2

CDR3nt: TGTGCCAGCAGCGTAGCTTCGGGGGGCTCCGCTGAAGCTTTCTTT
CDR3aa: CASSVASGGSAEAFF
d_gene: -
abundance: -
j_gene: TRBJ1-1
v_gene: TRBV9

CDR3nt: TGTGCCATTTGGGACGGGACCGCTAACTATGGCTACACCTTC
CDR3aa: CAIWDGTANYGYTF
d_gene: -
abundance: few
j_gene: TRBJ1-2
v_gene: TRBV10-3

CDR3nt: TGTGCCATCAGTCCACCGGGTCCTAAAAAGAAAATTAACACTGAAGCTTTCTTT
CDR3aa: CAISPPGPKKKINTEAFF
d_gene: -
abundance: -
j_gene: TRBJ1-1
v_gene: TRBV10-3

CDR3nt: TGCAGCGTTGTAAGGGATGACTATGGCTACACCTTC
CDR3aa: CSVVRDDYGYTF
d_gene: -
abundance: -
j_gene: TRBJ1-2
v_gene: TRBV29-1

CDR3nt: TGTGCCTGGATTGGACCGGGACACATATTTTCCGCCTTT
CDR3aa: CAWIGPGHIFSAF
d_gene: -
abundance: -
j_gene: TRBJ1-1
v_gene: TRBV30

CDR3nt: TGTGCCAGCAGTTTACTACTTACTAGCCCGGGAGGGCCCAATGAGCAGTTCTTC
CDR3aa: CASSLLLTSPGGPNEQFF
d_gene: TRBD2
abundance: -
j_gene: TRBJ2-1
v_gene: TRBV27